One sample yielded the 14 T cell receptor beta chains listed below, sequenced in a study of cytomegalovirus exposure and HLA in healthy donors (dated 2017 in TCRdb). Library preparation employed the immunoSEQ multiplex PCR assay. A mixture of 60 forward primers for TCR Vbeta segments and 13 reverse primers for TCR Jbeta segments was used in the multiplex PCR. TCRdb took over this immuneACCESS table, retaining in-frame rearrangements with V and J assigned. Such tables are incomplete; in checked studies, under half of the missing clones stem from an unresolved V gene, and the remainder is unexplained. This sample gives 100,000 to 150,000 clones in total; roughly 79% of them show up just once. The ten largest account for 1.5% of the sample. The sample was PBMCs. The receptors derive from a woman aged 18-29 years in good health and CMV-seronegative.

This chain uses TRBV18 with TRBJ1-2, with 8 bases identical to TRBD1. Losses at the gene ends were 4 bases for V and 4 bases for J; bases not matched to a gene: 11. Germline V lookup: CDR1 KGHSH, CDR2 LQKENI. CDR3 length: 16 amino acids. The CDR3 region is CASSLGTGQVLYGYTF. In DNA, the CDR3 is TGTGCCAGCTCACTGGGGACGGGACAGGTTCTCTATGGCTACACCTTC.

This chain uses TRBV27 with TRBJ2-1; possible D gene TRBD2, 6 bases. CDR1 is MNHEY and CDR2 is SMNVEV in the germline V gene (reference sequence). The CDR3 consists of 16 residues. Between the trimmed V and J ends, which lost 5 bases and 4 bases, there was a span of 18 bases. CDR3 sequence: CASSPTGSLLYNEQFF. CDR3 sequence (DNA): TGTGCCAGCAGTCCTACCGGGAGCCTACTTTACAATGAGCAGTTCTTC.

The genes are TRBV29-1 and TRBJ2-4; perhaps TRBD2 as D (5 bases). The V gene's germline CDR1 is SQVTM and CDR2 ANQGSEA. The length of the CDR3 is 17 residues. The V and J ends lost 0 bases and 2 bases respectively, with 17 bases between them. This chain's CDR3 is CSVEDLLGSGSKNIQYF. The DNA of the CDR3 is TGCAGCGTTGAAGACCTCCTTGGATCGGGGTCCAAAAACATTCAGTACTTC.

This chain connects TRBV29-1 to TRBJ2-1; 11 bases fit TRBD2. CDR3 size: 17 residues. The germline V gene encodes CDR1 SQVTM and CDR2 ANQGSEA. The V gene end was trimmed by 3 bases and the J gene end by 6 bases; junction bases not matched to a gene: 13. The chain's CDR3 is CSVDVPLTSGGLNEQFF. CDR3 DNA sequence: TGCAGCGTTGACGTTCCCCTAACTAGCGGGGGCCTCAATGAGCAGTTCTTC.

DNA of the CDR3: TGCGCCAGCAGCCAAGGTGACAGCACTGAAGCTTTCTTT. This sequence encodes CASSQGDSTEAFF. The chain has TRBV4-1 and TRBJ1-1; D possibly corresponds to TRBD1 (5 bases). This CDR3 is 13 amino acids long. CDR1 and CDR2 (germline): MGHRA, YSYEKL. V shed 1 base and J shed 4 bases, with 7 bases lying between them.

J is TRBJ1-3 and V is TRBV7-2; 7 bases line up with TRBD1. CDR3 length: 15 residues. V was pared by 5 bases and J by 2 bases, with 6 bases of the junction left unmatched. Germline loops: CDR1 SGHTA, CDR2 FQGNSA. The CDR3 coding sequence is TGTGCCAGCAGCCCGACAGGGTGGGCTGGAAACACCATATATTTT. Translating gives CASSPTGWAGNTIYF.

The CDR3 nucleotides are TGTGCCACCAGTCCCAGTATGAACACTGAAGCTTTCTTT. The encoded protein is CATSPSMNTEAFF. The rearrangement links TRBV15 to TRBJ1-1; D call uncertain. Trimming removed 6 bases at V and 0 bases at J, with 8 bases between. Germline V lookup: CDR1 LNHNV, CDR2 YYDKDF (reference sequence). This CDR3 is built from 13 residues.

The V and J genes are TRBV6-5 and TRBJ1-1, with 7 bases aligning to TRBD1. CDR1 is MNHEY, CDR2 SVGAGI, per germline. This CDR3 is 14 amino acids long. V trimming: 6 bases; J trimming: 3 bases; junction bases outside the gene matches: 7. CDR3 DNA: TGTGCCAGCAGCTGGGACAGAAAACACACTGAAGCTTTCTTT. Amino acids: CASSWDRKHTEAFF.

The V and J genes are TRBV4-1 and TRBJ2-5; the match to TRBD1 covers 7 bases. V lost 5 bases to trimming and J lost 2 bases; unmatched junction nucleotides: 8. The CDR3 extends over 15 amino acids. The germline V gene encodes CDR1 MGHRA and CDR2 YSYEKL. The CDR3 DNA sequence: TGCGCCAGCAGCTCCCCGGGACAGTTACAAGAGACCCAGTACTTC. It encodes CASSSPGQLQETQYF.

The chain has TRBV30 and TRBJ1-2; 11 bases match TRBD1. The CDR3 has 19 amino acids. Germline lookup yields CDR1 GTSNPN and CDR2 SVGIG (reference sequence). V was clipped by 3 bases and J by 5 bases; unmatched bases: 20. The CDR3: CAWRGSQNFGRDRGYGYTF. CDR3 DNA sequence: TGTGCCTGGAGAGGGTCACAAAACTTTGGCCGGGACAGGGGGTATGGCTACACCTTC.

The chain is built from TRBV6-1 and TRBJ2-7; D unclear. This CDR3 has 16 residues. Looked up from germline, CDR1 is MNHNS and CDR2 is SASEGT. V shed 1 base and J shed 8 bases, with 21 bases lying between them. Here the CDR3 reads CASSEDFGDNYEKQYF. CDR3 coding DNA: TGTGCCAGCAGTGAAGATTTTGGTGATAACTACGAGAAGCAGTACTTC.

The chain is built from TRBV30 and TRBJ2-7; TRBD1 matches 7 bases. The CDR3 length is 13 residues. Germline V gene lookup returns CDR1 GTSNPN and CDR2 SVGIG (reference sequence). Trimming removed 2 bases from V and 0 bases from J; junction bases left unmatched: 1. The DNA for the CDR3 is TGTGCCTGGAGTCGGGACAGCTCCTACGAGCAGTACTTC. Translation: CAWSRDSSYEQYF. Together with reference TRBV30 and TRBJ2-7, the CDR3 gives the full variable domain: SQTIHQWPATLVQPVGSPLSLECTVEGTSNPNLYWYRQAAGRGLQLLFYSVGIGQISSEVPQNLSASRPQDRQFILSSKKLLLSDSGFYLCAWSRDSSYEQYFGPGTRLTVT.

This clone was found a few times. The chain recombines TRBV29-1 with TRBJ2-3; TRBD2 agrees at 12 bases. The trim removed 7 bases at V and 4 bases at J, leaving 3 bases unmatched. Germline CDR1 reads SQVTM; CDR2 reads ANQGSEA. The CDR3 length is 13 residues. For the CDR3, the DNA is TGCAGCGCCGGGACTAGCGGGCCAGATACGCAGTATTTT. It translates to CSAGTSGPDTQYF.

The chain employs TRBV7-9 and TRBJ1-1, with TRBD1 identical over 9 bases. Germline V lookup: CDR1 SEHNR, CDR2 FQNEAQ (reference sequence). With 5 bases clipped from V and 4 bases from J, the junction kept 8 bases outside the gene matches. The CDR3 extends over 15 amino acids. The CDR3 sequence: CASSTRTGELTEAFF. CDR3 nucleotides: TGTGCCAGCAGCACACGGACAGGGGAGCTCACTGAAGCTTTCTTT.